Presented here are 22 T cell receptor beta chains from one specimen sequenced in a study of cytomegalovirus exposure and HLA in healthy donors. Vbeta (60) and Jbeta (13) primers were used in the PCR. Assay used: immunoSEQ multiplex PCR; TCRdb lists only in-frame clones, some missing. The sample records tens of thousands of clones, around 81% being singletons. The sample was PBMCs. These receptors were collected from a man aged 18-30 years in good health and CMV-seropositive.

The chain employs TRBV5-6 and TRBJ1-2; 9 nucleotides match TRBD1. CDR1 SGHDT and CDR2 YYEEEE come from the germline V gene. CDR3 length: 14 residues. V lost 0 bases and J lost 8; bases outside the gene matches: 5. The CDR3 loop reads CASSLAQGAIGYTF. CDR3 in DNA: TGTGCCAGCAGCTTGGCACAGGGGGCAATAGGCTACACCTTC.

A few counts support this clone. This sequence joins TRBV10-3 and TRBJ2-3; D ambiguous. V dropped 4 bases and J dropped 0 bases, with 14 bases sitting between them. CDR3 size: 16 residues. Germline CDR1 is ENHRY and CDR2 is SYGVKD. For the CDR3, the DNA is TGTGCCATCAGTGCGCTGGAGCTTCCTAGCACAGATACGCAGTATTTT. Protein sequence: CAISALELPSTDTQYF.

V and J are TRBV5-1 and TRBJ2-7; a possible D gene is TRBD2 (6 bases). The V end lost 0 bases, the J end lost 3 bases, and 7 bases lay between the germline ends. CDR1 SGHRS and CDR2 YFSETQ come from the germline V gene. CDR3 length: 13 residues. CDR3 in DNA: TGCGCCAGCAGCTTGGACGGGAGCTACGAGCAGTACTTC. The encoded protein is CASSLDGSYEQYF.

V is TRBV4-1 and J is TRBJ2-7; 15 nucleotides align to TRBD2. CDR1 is MGHRA, CDR2 YSYEKL, per germline. The CDR3 length is 19 residues. The junction had 6 bases not matched to a gene; V was cut back by 0 bases and J by 0 bases. The CDR3 loop is CASSQEGLAGGQLSYEQYF. DNA of the CDR3: TGCGCCAGCAGCCAAGAGGGACTAGCGGGAGGCCAACTCTCCTACGAGCAGTACTTC.

This clone was observed once. The CDR3 region is CASSLSGVRNYGYTF. The CDR3, as DNA: TGTGCCAGCAGCTTGTCAGGGGTGAGGAACTATGGCTACACCTTC. The J gene is TRBJ1-2, the V gene TRBV11-2, with a possible D match to TRBD1 (6 bases). Trimming took 3 bases from V and 2 from J, leaving 13 bases between them. This CDR3 comprises 15 residues. The germline gives CDR1 SGHAT, CDR2 FQNNGV.

This clone was seen a handful of times. The chain carries TRBV7-8 and TRBJ1-4, with TRBD1 identical over 7 bases. J lost 10 bases, V lost 4 bases, and 12 bases had no gene match. In germline, CDR1 is SGHVS, CDR2 FQNEAQ. This CDR3 is built from 15 residues. The DNA of the CDR3 is TGTGCCAGCAGCTCCGAGGGGGCGCGGCGGTCAAAACTGTTTTTT. It yields the protein CASSSEGARRSKLFF.

The CDR3 sequence: CSAHSGTGGAGYTF. In DNA, the CDR3 is TGCAGCGCCCACTCCGGGACAGGGGGCGCTGGCTACACCTTC. This sequence joins TRBV29-1 and TRBJ1-2; 12 bases align to TRBD1. After removal of 7 bases from V and 7 bases from J, the junction contained 10 bases not matched to a gene. Germline V gives CDR1 SQVTM, CDR2 ANQGSEA. This CDR3 is 14 amino acids long.

The sample holds a few counts of this clone. J is TRBJ1-1 and V is TRBV5-4; D perhaps matches TRBD1 (5 bases). The length of the CDR3 is 14 residues. Germline lookup yields CDR1 SGHNT and CDR2 YYREEE (reference sequence). V lost 4 bases and J lost 5, with 15 bases in between. This CDR3 is CASSQPARETEAFF. CDR3 nucleotides: TGTGCCAGCAGCCAACCCGCCAGGGAAACTGAAGCTTTCTTT.

V usage is TRBV9 and J usage is TRBJ2-1; possible D gene TRBD2, 6 bases. V was trimmed by 3 bases and J by 0 bases, leaving 10 bases between them. Per the germline V gene, CDR1 is SGDLS and CDR2 is YYNGEE. The CDR3 extends over 15 amino acids. CDR3 sequence: CASSDLAVSYNEQFF. The CDR3 region has the DNA TGTGCCAGCAGCGACTTAGCGGTCTCCTACAATGAGCAGTTCTTC.

The chain employs TRBV19 and TRBJ1-5; 7 nucleotides align to TRBD1. Germline values: CDR1 LNHDA, CDR2 SQIVND (reference sequence). The CDR3 has 13 residues. Germline trimming cut 6 bases from V and 11 bases from J; bases unmatched to any gene: 10. CDR3: CASRKTTGTAQHF. As DNA, the CDR3 is TGTGCCAGTAGGAAGACGACCGGGACAGCCCAGCATTTT.

Note on this clone: The germline gene is not matched at one end of the junction; a read error may be the cause. CDR3 sequence reads: CASSLLSTSEKLFF. The DNA of the CDR3 is TGCGCCAGCAGCTTGTTAAGTACTAGTGAAAAACTGTTTTTT. The rearrangement joins TRBV5-1 to TRBJ1-4; D uncertain. Germline lookup yields CDR1 SGHRS and CDR2 YFSETQ. This CDR3 is built from 14 residues. Looking up the rest from reference TRBV5-1 and TRBJ1-4 gives the full variable domain: KAGVTQTPRYLIKTRGQQVTLSCSPISGHRSVSWYQQTPGQGLQFLFEYFSETQRNKGNFPGRFSGRQFSNSRSEMNVSTLELGDSALYLCASSLLSTSEKLFFGSGTQLSVL.

The gene calls are TRBV25-1 and TRBJ1-1, with unresolved D. The CDR3 consists of 13 residues. The V gene lost 8 bases and the J gene lost 1 base, with 11 bases spanning the gap. The germline V gene has CDR1 MGHDK and CDR2 SYGVNS. CDR3 region: CASLLTPNTEAFF. Here the CDR3 DNA reads TGTGCCAGCTTATTGACACCGAACACTGAAGCTTTCTTT.

This chain joins TRBV18 and TRBJ2-1; TRBD1 might be the D (5 bases). The CDR3 extends over 14 amino acids. V was cut by 6 bases and J by 3 bases, with 12 bases left in between. CDR1 and CDR2 (germline): KGHSH, LQKENI. The CDR3 is CASSLDTNYNEQFF. Here the CDR3 DNA reads TGTGCCAGCTCCCTGGACACCAACTACAATGAGCAGTTCTTC.

This clone was seen a handful of times. The chain joins TRBV2 to TRBJ1-1, with no clear D. This CDR3 contains 11 residues. Germline V gene sequence: CDR1 SNHLY, CDR2 FYNNEI. V was pared by 6 bases and J by 7 bases, with 9 bases between. The CDR3 DNA follows: TGTGCCAGCAGAAAGTTACTTGAAGCTTTCTTT. It encodes CASRKLLEAFF.

The sample holds one count of this clone. V is TRBV5-1 and J is TRBJ1-1; no reliable D call. Between the trimmed V and J ends, which lost 2 bases and 7 bases, there was a span of 15 bases. Germline CDR1 reads SGHRS; CDR2 reads YFSETQ. The CDR3 covers 14 residues. CDR3 sequence reads: CASSFDGGSYEAFF. CDR3 in DNA: TGCGCCAGCAGCTTTGACGGCGGGTCTTATGAAGCTTTCTTT.

This clone has more than one count but fewer than ten. The V and J genes are TRBV23-1 and TRBJ2-7, with 11 bases that match TRBD2. TRBV23-1 is recorded as an ORF, its role being uncertain. Germline trimming cut 7 bases from V and 3 bases from J; bases unmatched to any gene: 5. The CDR3 extends over 14 amino acids. This CDR3 reads CASMGLAVYYEQYF. In DNA form, the CDR3 reads TGCGCCAGCATGGGACTAGCGGTCTACTACGAGCAGTACTTC.

J is TRBJ2-3 and V is TRBV5-1; 12 nucleotides agree with TRBD2. Unmatched junction bases numbered 9, after V lost 4 bases and J lost 6 bases. Germline assignment: CDR1 SGHRS and CDR2 YFSETQ. The CDR3 is 16 amino acids. The CDR3 protein is CASSPLTSGSSDTQYF. The CDR3 coding sequence is TGCGCCAGCAGCCCGCTGACTAGCGGGAGCTCCGATACGCAGTATTTT.

The gene calls are TRBV18 and TRBJ1-2, with 7 bases fitting TRBD1. The V and J ends lost 8 bases and 2 bases, in that order; junction bases with no gene match: 5. This CDR3 region has 13 residues. Germline lookup yields CDR1 KGHSH and CDR2 LQKENI. CDR3 in amino acids: CASGRQGNYGYTF. CDR3 DNA sequence: TGTGCCAGCGGAAGACAGGGCAACTATGGCTACACCTTC.

The chain joins TRBV6-1 to TRBJ1-5; D ambiguous. Deletions cut 6 bases from V and 2 bases from J, with 8 bases between. The CDR3 runs 13 residues. In germline, CDR1 is MNHNS, CDR2 SASEGT. CDR3 region: CASSQEGNQPQHF. CDR3 DNA sequence: TGTGCCAGCAGCCAGGAGGGCAATCAGCCCCAGCATTTT.

The rearrangement joins TRBV29-1 to TRBJ2-4; 7 bases align to TRBD1. V was pared by 4 bases and J by 13 bases, with 7 bases of the junction left unmatched. CDR3 length: 11 residues. Germline V lookup: CDR1 SQVTM, CDR2 ANQGSEA. CDR3 loop: CSVAVQGPQYF. CDR3 sequence (DNA): TGCAGCGTTGCTGTACAGGGGCCGCAGTACTTC.

This clone was observed a handful of times. The rearrangement uses TRBV7-9 and TRBJ2-2; 8 bases fit TRBD1. J gave up 2 bases and V 3 bases, and 2 bases lay outside the gene matches. From germline, CDR1 is SEHNR and CDR2 FQNEAQ (reference sequence). This CDR3 has 15 residues. The CDR3 here is CASSFGTGNTGELFF. In DNA form, the CDR3 reads TGTGCCAGCAGCTTCGGGACAGGCAACACCGGGGAGCTGTTTTTT.

This rearrangement joins TRBV6-5 to TRBJ2-7; tentatively, D is TRBD2 (6 bases). The CDR3 is 14 amino acids. Germline lookup yields CDR1 MNHEY and CDR2 SVGAGI. V lost 0 bases, J lost 7 bases, and 13 bases lay in between. The CDR3 DNA sequence: TGTGCCAGCAGTTACTCTAGGACTACCCAGGAGCAGTACTTC. Translated, it gives CASSYSRTTQEQYF.